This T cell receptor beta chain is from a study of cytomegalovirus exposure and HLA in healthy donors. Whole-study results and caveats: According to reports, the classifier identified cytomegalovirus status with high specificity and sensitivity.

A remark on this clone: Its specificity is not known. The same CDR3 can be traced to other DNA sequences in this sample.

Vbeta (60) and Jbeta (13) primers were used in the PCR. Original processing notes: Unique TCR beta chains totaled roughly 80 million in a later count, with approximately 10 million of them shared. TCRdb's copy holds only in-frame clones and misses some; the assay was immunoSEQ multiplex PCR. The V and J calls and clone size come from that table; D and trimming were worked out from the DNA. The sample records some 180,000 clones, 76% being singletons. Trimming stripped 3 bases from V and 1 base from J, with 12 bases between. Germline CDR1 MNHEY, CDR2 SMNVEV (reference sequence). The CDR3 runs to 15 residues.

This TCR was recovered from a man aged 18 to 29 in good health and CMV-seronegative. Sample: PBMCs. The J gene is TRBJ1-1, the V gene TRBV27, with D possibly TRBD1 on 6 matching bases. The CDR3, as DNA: TGTGCCAGCAGTTTTTCGGGGGGGCGGAACACTGAAGCTTTCTTT. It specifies CASSFSGGRNTEAFF.